This T cell receptor beta chain was sequenced for a study of beta chain features in type 1 diabetes. This clone was counted only a few times. Its antigen is undetermined. Expressed TCRB transcripts were sequenced because the isolated RNA had all been reverse transcribed beforehand. Assay used: immunoSEQ multiplex PCR; TCRdb lists only in-frame clones, some missing. The table records roughly 300,000 clones, around 9% of them present only once. Study-wide results and caveats: All four CD4+ subsets from Type 1 diabetes patients carried moderately but significantly shorter TCRB CDR3s.

The trim removed 7 bases at V and 8 bases at J, leaving 8 bases unmatched. The CDR3 has 15 amino acids. Looked up from germline, CDR1 is SQVTM and CDR2 is ANQGSEA. The sequence came from a man aged 25 to 40 with type 1 diabetes. V and J are TRBV29-1 and TRBJ2-1, with TRBD2 matching over 16 bases. Material for sequencing was central memory CD4+ T cells from blood. The CDR3 spells CSASGTSGGADEQFF. Here the CDR3 DNA reads TGCAGCGCCTCTGGGACTAGCGGGGGGGCAGATGAGCAGTTCTTC.